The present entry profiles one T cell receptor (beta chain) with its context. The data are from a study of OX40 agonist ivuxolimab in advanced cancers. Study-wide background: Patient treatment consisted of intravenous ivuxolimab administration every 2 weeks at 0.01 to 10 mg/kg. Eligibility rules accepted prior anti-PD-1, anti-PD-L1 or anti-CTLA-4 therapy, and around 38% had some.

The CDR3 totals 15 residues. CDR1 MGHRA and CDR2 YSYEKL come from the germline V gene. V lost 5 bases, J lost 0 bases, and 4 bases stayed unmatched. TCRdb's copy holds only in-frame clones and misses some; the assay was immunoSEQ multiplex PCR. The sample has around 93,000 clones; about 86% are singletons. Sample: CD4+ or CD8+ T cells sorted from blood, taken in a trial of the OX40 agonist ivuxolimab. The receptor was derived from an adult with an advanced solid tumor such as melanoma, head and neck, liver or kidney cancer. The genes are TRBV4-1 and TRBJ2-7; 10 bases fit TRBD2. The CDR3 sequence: CASSRIAGGSYEQYF. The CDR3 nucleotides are TGCGCCAGCAGCAGAATAGCGGGGGGCTCCTACGAGCAGTACTTC.